The clone carrying this T cell receptor beta chain has ten or more counts. In TCRdb, the RT-PCR reads were re-called with MiXCR into one record per CDR3 protein. The repertoire holds roughly 880,000 distinct CDR3 sequences, with under 20% as singletons. This entry is derived from a study of patients and donors after allogeneic stem cell transplantation. Trimming cost V 6 bases and J 1 base, with 14 bases left between them. Germline loops: CDR1 DFQATT, CDR2 SNEGSKA (reference sequence). The CDR3 spans 14 residues. The rearrangement uses TRBV20-1 and TRBJ2-3; D unresolved. This TCR came from a human donor who was either an allogeneic HSCT recipient or a stem cell or donor lymphocyte infusion donor (not recorded which). It is not recorded whose cells these are; they may come from a transplant donor. The sequencing input was blood, either unsorted or a sorted T cell fraction (not recorded which). This chain's CDR3 is CSANPSGGTDTQYF. The CDR3, as DNA: TGCAGTGCGAACCCTAGTGGGGGCACAGATACGCAGTATTTT.